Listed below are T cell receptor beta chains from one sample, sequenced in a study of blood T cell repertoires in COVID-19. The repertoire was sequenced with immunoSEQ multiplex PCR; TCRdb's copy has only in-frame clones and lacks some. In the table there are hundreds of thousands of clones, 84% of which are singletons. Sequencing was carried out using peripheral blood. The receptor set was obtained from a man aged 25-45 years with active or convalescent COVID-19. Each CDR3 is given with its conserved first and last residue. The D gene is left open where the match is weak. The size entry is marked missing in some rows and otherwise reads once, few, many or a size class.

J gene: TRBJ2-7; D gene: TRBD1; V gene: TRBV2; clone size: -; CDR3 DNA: TGTGCCAGCCTTTCGGACAGGCTTGGTGAGTCCTACGAGCAGTACTTC; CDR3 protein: CASLSDRLGESYEQYF
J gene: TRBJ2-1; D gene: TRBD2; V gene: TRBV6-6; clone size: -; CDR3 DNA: TGTGCCAGCTCCGGGACTAGAACGTGGCAGTTCTTC; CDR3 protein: CASSGTRTWQFF
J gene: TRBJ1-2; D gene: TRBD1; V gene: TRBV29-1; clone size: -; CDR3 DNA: TGCAGCGTTGAAGATCATCCAGGGGGCAAGTCTGGCTACACCTTC; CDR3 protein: CSVEDHPGGKSGYTF
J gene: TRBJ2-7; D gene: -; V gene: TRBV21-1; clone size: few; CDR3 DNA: TGTGCCACCTTGATCCCAGGGGACGAGCAGTACTTC; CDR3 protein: CATLIPGDEQYF
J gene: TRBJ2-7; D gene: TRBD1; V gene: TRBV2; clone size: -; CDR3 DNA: TGTGCCAGCAGTGGGGGCGGGACAGGCGAGCAGTACTTC; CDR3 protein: CASSGGGTGEQYF
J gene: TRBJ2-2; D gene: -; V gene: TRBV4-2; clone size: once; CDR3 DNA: TGTGCCAGCAGCCAAGAGGGGGGGCCAACCGGGGAGCTGTTTTTT; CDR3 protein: CASSQEGGPTGELFF
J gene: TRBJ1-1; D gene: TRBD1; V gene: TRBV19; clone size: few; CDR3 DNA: TGTGCCAGTAGCCACATCCCCAGGGGGCGTGTAGGCACTGAAGCTTTCTTT; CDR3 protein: CASSHIPRGRVGTEAFF
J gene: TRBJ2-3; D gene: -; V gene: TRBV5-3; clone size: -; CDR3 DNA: TGTGCCAGAACCTTACAGGAGAGCACAGATACGCAGTATTTT; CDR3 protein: CARTLQESTDTQYF
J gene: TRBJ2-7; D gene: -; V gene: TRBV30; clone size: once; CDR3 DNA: TGTGCCGGGGCGGGATTCTACGAGCAGTACTTC; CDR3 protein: CAGAGFYEQYF
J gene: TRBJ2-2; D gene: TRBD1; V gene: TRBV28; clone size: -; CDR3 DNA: TGTGCCAGCAGTTCATTAGACAGGGGGATGATCGGGGAGCTGTTTTTT; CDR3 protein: CASSSLDRGMIGELFF
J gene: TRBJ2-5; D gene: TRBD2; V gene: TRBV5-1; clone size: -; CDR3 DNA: TGCGCCAGCAGCTTGGGAGGAAATAGCGGGGACCAAGAGACCCAGTACTTC; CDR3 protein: CASSLGGNSGDQETQYF
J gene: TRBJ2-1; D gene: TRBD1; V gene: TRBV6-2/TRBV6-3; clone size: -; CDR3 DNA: TGTGCCAGCAGTGGACTACAGGGGGTATATGGGATCGATGAGCAGTTCTTC; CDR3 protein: CASSGLQGVYGIDEQFF
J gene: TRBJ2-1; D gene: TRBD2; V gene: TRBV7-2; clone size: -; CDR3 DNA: TGTGCCAGCAGCCCGAGGGAGCGGGGGGGCGGTGAGCAGTTCTTC; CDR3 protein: CASSPRERGGGEQFF
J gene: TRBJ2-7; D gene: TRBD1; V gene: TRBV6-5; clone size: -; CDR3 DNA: TGTGCCAGCAGTACCACAGGGGGAAGGTCCTACGAGCAGTACTTC; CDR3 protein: CASSTTGGRSYEQYF
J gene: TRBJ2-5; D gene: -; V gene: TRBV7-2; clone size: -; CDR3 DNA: TGTGCCAGCAGCTTAGCTTATATAGCGGAGACCCAGTACTTC; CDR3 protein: CASSLAYIAETQYF
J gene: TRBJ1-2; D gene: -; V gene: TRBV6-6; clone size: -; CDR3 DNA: TGTGCCAGCAGTTTAATACAGGGTAGCTTGCCGTATGGCTACACCTTC; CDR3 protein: CASSLIQGSLPYGYTF
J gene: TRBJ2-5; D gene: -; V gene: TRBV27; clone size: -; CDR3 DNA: TGTGCCAGCACCCTAGAGACCCAGTACTTC; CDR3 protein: CASTLETQYF
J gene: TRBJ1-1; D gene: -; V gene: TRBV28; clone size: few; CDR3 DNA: TGTGGTTTACAGGGAGACGGCACTGAAGCTTTCTTT; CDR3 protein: CGLQGDGTEAFF
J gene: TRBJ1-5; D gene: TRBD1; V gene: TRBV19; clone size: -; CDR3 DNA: TGTGCCAGTTTGTCCCCAGACAGGGGGAATCAGCCCCAGCATTTT; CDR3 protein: CASLSPDRGNQPQHF
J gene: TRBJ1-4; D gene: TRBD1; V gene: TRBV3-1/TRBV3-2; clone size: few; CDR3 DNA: TGTGCCAGCAGCCAAATTGGGACAGGGTATGAAAAACTGTTTTTT; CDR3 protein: CASSQIGTGYEKLFF
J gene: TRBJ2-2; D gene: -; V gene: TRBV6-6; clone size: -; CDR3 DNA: TGTGCCAGCAGTTACCGGGGTCGCGCGAACACCGGGGAGCTGTTTTTT; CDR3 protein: CASSYRGRANTGELFF
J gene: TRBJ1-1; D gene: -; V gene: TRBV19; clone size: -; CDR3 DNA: TGTGCCAGTAGTATCGGCCAGGTGAACACTGAAGCTTTCTTT; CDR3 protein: CASSIGQVNTEAFF
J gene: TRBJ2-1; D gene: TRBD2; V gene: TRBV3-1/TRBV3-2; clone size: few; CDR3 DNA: TGTGCCAGCAGCCCTCTTCCCCTCACTAGCGACGAGCAGTTCTTC; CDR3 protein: CASSPLPLTSDEQFF
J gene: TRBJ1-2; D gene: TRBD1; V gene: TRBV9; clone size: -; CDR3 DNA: TGTGCCAGCAGCGCTCGACAGGGAGGTTCGCTTGGCTACACCTTC; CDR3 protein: CASSARQGGSLGYTF
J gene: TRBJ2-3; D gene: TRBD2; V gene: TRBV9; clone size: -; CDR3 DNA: TGTGCCAGCAGCCCGGGGACTAAACGCACAGATACGCAGTATTTT; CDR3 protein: CASSPGTKRTDTQYF
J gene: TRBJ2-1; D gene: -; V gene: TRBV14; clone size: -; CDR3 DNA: TGTGCCAGCAGCCAAGATTTCCTAGTTGACGGTGAGCAGTTCTTC; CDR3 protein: CASSQDFLVDGEQFF
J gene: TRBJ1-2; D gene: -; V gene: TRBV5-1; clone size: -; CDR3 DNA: TGCGCCAGCAGCCCCACCCAGGCGTTTGGCTACACCTTC; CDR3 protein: CASSPTQAFGYTF
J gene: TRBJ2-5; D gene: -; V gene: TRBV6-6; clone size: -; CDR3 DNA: TGTGCCAGCAGCGAACAGGGAACCCAAGGGACCCAGTACTTC; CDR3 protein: CASSEQGTQGTQYF
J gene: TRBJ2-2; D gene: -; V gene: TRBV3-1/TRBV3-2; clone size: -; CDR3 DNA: TGTGCCAGCAGCCAAGCAGGCTATACCACCGGGGAGCTGTTTTTT; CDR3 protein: CASSQAGYTTGELFF
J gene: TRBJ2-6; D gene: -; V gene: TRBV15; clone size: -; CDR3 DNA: TGTGCCACCAGCAGAGATCATCAGATCTCTGGGGCCAACGTCCTGACTTTC; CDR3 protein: CATSRDHQISGANVLTF
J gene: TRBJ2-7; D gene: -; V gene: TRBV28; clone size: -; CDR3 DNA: TGTGCCAGCAGTTATGACAGGCCGCCCTACGAGCAGTACTTC; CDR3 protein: CASSYDRPPYEQYF